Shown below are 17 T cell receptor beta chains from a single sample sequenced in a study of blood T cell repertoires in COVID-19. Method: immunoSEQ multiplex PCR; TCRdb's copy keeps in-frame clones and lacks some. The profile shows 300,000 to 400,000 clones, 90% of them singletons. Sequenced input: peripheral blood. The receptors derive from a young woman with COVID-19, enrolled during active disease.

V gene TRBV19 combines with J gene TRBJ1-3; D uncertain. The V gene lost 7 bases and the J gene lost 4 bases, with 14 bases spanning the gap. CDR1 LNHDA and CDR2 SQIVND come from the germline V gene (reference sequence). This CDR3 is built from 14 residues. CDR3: CASTNGGGGNTIYF. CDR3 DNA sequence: TGTGCCAGTACCAACGGAGGAGGGGGAAACACCATATATTTT.

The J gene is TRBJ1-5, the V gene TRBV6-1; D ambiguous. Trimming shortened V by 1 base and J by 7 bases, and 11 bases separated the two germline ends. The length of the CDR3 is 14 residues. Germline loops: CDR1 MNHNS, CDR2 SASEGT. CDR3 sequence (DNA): TGTGCCAGCAGTGAAGGGAGGGCAGGACAGCCCCAGCATTTT. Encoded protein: CASSEGRAGQPQHF.

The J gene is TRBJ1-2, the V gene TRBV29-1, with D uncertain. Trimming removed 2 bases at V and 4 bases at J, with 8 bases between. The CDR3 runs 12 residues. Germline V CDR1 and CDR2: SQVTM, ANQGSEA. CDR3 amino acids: CSVERQAYGYTF. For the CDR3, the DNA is TGCAGCGTTGAAAGGCAGGCCTATGGCTACACCTTC.

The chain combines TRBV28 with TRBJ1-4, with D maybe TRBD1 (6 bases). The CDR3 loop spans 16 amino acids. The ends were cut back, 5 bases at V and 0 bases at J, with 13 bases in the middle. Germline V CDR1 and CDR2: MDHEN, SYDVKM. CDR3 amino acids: CASSPDSYATNEKLFF. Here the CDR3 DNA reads TGTGCCAGCAGTCCGGACAGCTATGCAACTAATGAAAAACTGTTTTTT.

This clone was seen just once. The CDR3 spells CASSIAGTRGNEQFF. Here the CDR3 DNA reads TGCGCCAGCAGCATAGCCGGGACAAGAGGGAATGAGCAGTTCTTC. V and J are TRBV5-1 and TRBJ2-1; perhaps TRBD1 as D (6 bases). V lost 4 bases and J 7 bases, leaving 18 bases between the germline ends. The CDR3 contains 15 residues. The V gene's germline CDR1 is SGHRS and CDR2 YFSETQ. Combining the CDR3 with reference TRBV5-1 and TRBJ2-1 gives the whole variable domain KAGVTQTPRYLIKTRGQQVTLSCSPISGHRSVSWYQQTPGQGLQFLFEYFSETQRNKGNFPGRFSGRQFSNSRSEMNVSTLELGDSALYLCASSIAGTRGNEQFFGPGTRLTVL.

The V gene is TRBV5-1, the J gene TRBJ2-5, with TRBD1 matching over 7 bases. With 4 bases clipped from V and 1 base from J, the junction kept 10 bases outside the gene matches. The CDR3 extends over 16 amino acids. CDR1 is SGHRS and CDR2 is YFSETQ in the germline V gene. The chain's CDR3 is CASSTGTVGRQETQYF. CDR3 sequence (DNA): TGCGCCAGCAGCACCGGGACAGTCGGGCGCCAAGAGACCCAGTACTTC.

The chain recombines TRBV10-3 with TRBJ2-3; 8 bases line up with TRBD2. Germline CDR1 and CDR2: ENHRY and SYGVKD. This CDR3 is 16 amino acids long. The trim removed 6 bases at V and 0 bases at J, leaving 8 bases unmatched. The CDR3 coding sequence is TGTGCCATCAGATTGACAAGCGGGAGTAGCACAGATACGCAGTATTTT. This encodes CAIRLTSGSSTDTQYF.

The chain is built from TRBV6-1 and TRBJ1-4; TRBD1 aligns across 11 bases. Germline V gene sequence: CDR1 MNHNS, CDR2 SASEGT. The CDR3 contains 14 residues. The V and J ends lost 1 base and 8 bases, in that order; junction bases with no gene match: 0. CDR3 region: CASSEGTGGEKLFF. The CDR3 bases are TGTGCCAGCAGTGAAGGGACAGGGGGCGAAAAACTGTTTTTT.

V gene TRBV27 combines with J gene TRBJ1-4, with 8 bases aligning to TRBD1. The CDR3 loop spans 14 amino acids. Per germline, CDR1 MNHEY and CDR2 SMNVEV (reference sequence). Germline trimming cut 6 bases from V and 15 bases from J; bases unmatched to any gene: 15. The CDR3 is CASSHKGQGGKMFF. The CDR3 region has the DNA TGTGCCAGCAGCCACAAAGGACAGGGTGGGAAGATGTTTTTT.

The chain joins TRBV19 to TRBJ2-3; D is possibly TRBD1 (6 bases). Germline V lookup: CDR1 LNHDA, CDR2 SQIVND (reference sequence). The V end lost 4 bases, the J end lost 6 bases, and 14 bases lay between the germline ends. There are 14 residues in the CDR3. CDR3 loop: CASSTPGAADTQYF. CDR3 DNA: TGTGCCAGTAGTACCCCAGGGGCCGCTGATACGCAGTATTTT.

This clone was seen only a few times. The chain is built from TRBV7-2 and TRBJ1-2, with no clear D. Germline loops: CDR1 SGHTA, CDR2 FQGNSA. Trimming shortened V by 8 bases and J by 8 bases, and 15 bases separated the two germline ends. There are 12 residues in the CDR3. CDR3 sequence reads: CASGVLRGGYTF. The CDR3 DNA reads TGTGCCAGCGGAGTCCTCCGCGGAGGCTACACCTTC.

The CDR3 protein is CAWTQGDQPQHF. The CDR3 nucleotides read TGTGCCTGGACCCAGGGCGATCAGCCCCAGCATTTT. The chain uses TRBV30 and TRBJ1-5; tentatively, D is TRBD1 (5 bases). The CDR3 is 12 residues long. Trimming left V 4 bases short and J 5 bases short, with 9 bases between. From germline, CDR1 is GTSNPN and CDR2 SVGIG (reference sequence).

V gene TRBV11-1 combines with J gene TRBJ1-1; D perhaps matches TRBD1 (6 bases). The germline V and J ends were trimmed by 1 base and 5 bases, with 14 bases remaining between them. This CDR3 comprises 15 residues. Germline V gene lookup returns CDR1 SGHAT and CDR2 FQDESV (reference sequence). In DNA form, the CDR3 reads TGTGCCAGCAGCTTAGGGCGGGGGGCTCGGACTGAAGCTTTCTTT. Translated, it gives CASSLGRGARTEAFF.

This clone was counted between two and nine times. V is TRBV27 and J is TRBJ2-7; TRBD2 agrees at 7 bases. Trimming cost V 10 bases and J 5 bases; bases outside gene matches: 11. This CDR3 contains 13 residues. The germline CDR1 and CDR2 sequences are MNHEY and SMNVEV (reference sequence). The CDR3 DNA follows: TGTGCCACGTCTAGGGGAAGCGGGAACGAGCAGTACTTC. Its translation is CATSRGSGNEQYF.

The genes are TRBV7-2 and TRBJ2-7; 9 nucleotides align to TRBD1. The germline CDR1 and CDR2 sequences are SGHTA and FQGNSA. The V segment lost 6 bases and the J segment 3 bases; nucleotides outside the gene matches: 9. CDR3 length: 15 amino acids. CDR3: CASRGPGTGNYEQYF. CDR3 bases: TGTGCCAGCAGGGGTCCCGGGACAGGGAACTACGAGCAGTACTTC.

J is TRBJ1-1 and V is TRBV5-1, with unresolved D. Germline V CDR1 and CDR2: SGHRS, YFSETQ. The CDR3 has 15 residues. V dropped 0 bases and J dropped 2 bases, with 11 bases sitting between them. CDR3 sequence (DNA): TGCGCCAGCAGCTTGGCCAACAGTTTTAACACTGAAGCTTTCTTT. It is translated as CASSLANSFNTEAFF.

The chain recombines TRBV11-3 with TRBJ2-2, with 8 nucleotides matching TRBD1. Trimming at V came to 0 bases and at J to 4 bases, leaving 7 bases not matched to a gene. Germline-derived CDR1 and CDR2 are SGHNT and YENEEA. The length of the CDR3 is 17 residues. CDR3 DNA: TGTGCCAGCAGCTTAGATTCTCAGGGGGCGGTCACCGGGGAGCTGTTTTTT. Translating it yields CASSLDSQGAVTGELFF.